These 27 T cell receptor beta chains share one sample of origin, sequenced in a study of T cells in Graves' hyperthyroidism and ophthalmopathy. Amplification targeted TCR beta CDR3 regions from RNA transcripts. The HTBI primer set drove a first-round RT-PCR of the TCR CDR3. TCRdb fed the multiplex PCR reads into MiXCR, producing one record per CDR3 protein. The sample has around 250,000 distinct CDR3 sequences; roughly 17% are singletons. The sample taken for sequencing was blood. These receptors originate from a woman in her late teens or twenties with Graves' ophthalmopathy.

This clonotype showed up many times. The chain uses TRBV20-1 and TRBJ1-6; 8 nucleotides match TRBD1. V was clipped by 0 bases and J by 7 bases; unmatched bases: 8. The CDR3 contains 16 residues. Germline CDR1 is DFQATT and CDR2 is SNEGSKA (reference sequence). This chain's CDR3 is CSAREVTGQVNSPLHF. The CDR3 DNA follows: TGCAGTGCTAGAGAGGTTACGGGACAGGTGAATTCACCCCTCCACTTT.

There are many counts of this clonotype. As DNA, the CDR3 is TGCGCCAGCAGCCAAGGACTGGATCAGCCCCAGCATTTT. This codes for CASSQGLDQPQHF. The rearrangement links TRBV4-1 to TRBJ1-5; D remains unclear. The CDR3 length is 13 residues. The ends were cut back, 1 base at V and 5 bases at J, with 6 bases in the middle. Germline CDR1 reads MGHRA; CDR2 reads YSYEKL.

The chain carries TRBV6-1 and TRBJ1-4, with D unresolved. V was shortened by 6 bases and J by 0 bases, with 11 bases between the two germline ends. CDR1 is MNHNS, CDR2 SASEGT, per germline. The CDR3 has 15 amino acids. In DNA form, the CDR3 reads TGTGCCAGCAGCCCGACCCTGGCAACTAATGAAAAACTGTTTTTT. It translates to CASSPTLATNEKLFF.

This clonotype was counted many times. This chain connects TRBV27 to TRBJ2-5; D gene unclear. CDR3 length: 14 amino acids. The germline V and J ends were trimmed by 5 bases and 0 bases, with 10 bases remaining between them. Germline V gene data show CDR1 as MNHEY and CDR2 as SMNVEV (reference sequence). CDR3 DNA: TGTGCCAGCAGTCTTCATAGGTACCAAGAGACCCAGTACTTC. Translation: CASSLHRYQETQYF.

This clonotype has more than one count but fewer than ten. A much larger clone lies a single base off, so this may be a read error. Since the CDR3 does not end with the conserved phenylalanine or tryptophan, this likely comes from a read error. The chain uses TRBV18 and TRBJ1-2; no definite D call. Germline assignment: CDR1 KGHSH and CDR2 LQKENI. The V and J ends lost 3 bases and 6 bases respectively, with 11 bases between them. The CDR3 contains 13 residues. The CDR3 protein is CASSPGIPHGYTL. The CDR3 DNA is TGTGCCAGCTCACCCGGGATTCCCCATGGCTACACCCTC.

This chain joins TRBV15 and TRBJ2-3; 7 bases fit TRBD2. The V segment lost 4 bases and the J segment 3 bases; nucleotides outside the gene matches: 7. Germline V gene sequence: CDR1 LNHNV, CDR2 YYDKDF (reference sequence). This CDR3 has 15 amino acids. The CDR3 sequence: CATSMRAGVTDTQYF. CDR3 in DNA: TGTGCCACCAGCATGCGGGCGGGGGTAACAGATACGCAGTATTTT.

The sample holds many counts of this clonotype. The chain couples TRBV2 to TRBJ2-7, with 11 bases identical to TRBD2. CDR3 size: 16 residues. Germline loops: CDR1 SNHLY, CDR2 FYNNEI. Trimming cost V 6 bases and J 2 bases; bases outside gene matches: 9. The CDR3: CASRNHLAGGTYEQYF. The CDR3 bases are TGTGCCAGCAGAAACCACCTAGCGGGGGGTACCTACGAGCAGTACTTC.

Many counts were recorded for this clonotype. This chain uses TRBV12-3 or TRBV12-4 with TRBJ1-2, with D hard to call. Deletions cut 5 bases from V and 6 bases from J, with 19 bases between. The CDR3 consists of 15 residues. Written as DNA, the CDR3 is TGTGCCAGCAGTCGTGCCGAACCCGCAGTGAATGGCTACACCTTC. It specifies CASSRAEPAVNGYTF.

This clonotype was counted ten times or more. The chain uses TRBV6-6 and TRBJ1-2; D perhaps matches TRBD1 (6 bases). V shed 0 bases and J shed 0 bases, with 17 bases lying between them. The CDR3 loop spans 18 amino acids. Per the germline V gene, CDR1 is MNHNY and CDR2 is SVGAGI (reference sequence). CDR3 in amino acids: CASSYSMGGSAANYGYTF. The CDR3 DNA reads TGTGCCAGCAGTTACTCGATGGGGGGCAGCGCTGCTAACTATGGCTACACCTTC.

This clonotype was counted at least ten times. The chain employs TRBV30 and TRBJ2-3, with D hard to call. Germline CDR1 and CDR2: GTSNPN and SVGIG (reference sequence). Trimming took 0 bases from V and 0 from J, leaving 4 bases between them. The length of the CDR3 is 13 residues. In DNA, the CDR3 is TGTGCCTGGAGTGTGACTAGCACAGATACGCAGTATTTT. This sequence encodes CAWSVTSTDTQYF.

This clonotype has a count of ten or more. J is TRBJ1-3 and V is TRBV28; D gene ambiguous. With 4 bases removed from V and 12 bases from J, the gap between germline ends came to 16 bases. There are 13 residues in the CDR3. Germline V lookup: CDR1 MDHEN, CDR2 SYDVKM. The CDR3 nucleotides are TGTGCCAGCAGTTCTGGGGTGAGGAGAGACATATATTTT. Translation gives CASSSGVRRDIYF.

This clonotype appeared many times. This chain uses TRBV10-3 with TRBJ1-1; 7 bases agree with TRBD1. With 6 bases clipped from V and 6 bases from J, the junction kept 7 bases outside the gene matches. CDR1 and CDR2 from the germline V gene are ENHRY and SYGVKD. The CDR3 has 13 amino acids. This CDR3 reads CAIRDDRVAEAFF. The CDR3 bases are TGTGCCATCAGGGACGACAGGGTAGCTGAAGCTTTCTTT.

This clonotype was recorded at least ten times. The rearrangement joins TRBV11-3 to TRBJ1-1; weak D call: TRBD1 (5 bases). The germline gives CDR1 SGHNT, CDR2 YENEEA. This CDR3 contains 11 residues. Deletions cut 5 bases from V and 10 bases from J, with 11 bases between. CDR3 sequence: CASSGDRLAFF. CDR3 nucleotide sequence: TGTGCCAGCAGCGGGGACCGCTTAGCTTTCTTT.

In this sample, this clonotype turned up many times. V is TRBV28 and J is TRBJ1-5; 9 bases align to TRBD1. Unmatched junction bases numbered 10, after V lost 5 bases and J lost 2 bases. Per the germline V gene, CDR1 is MDHEN and CDR2 is SYDVKM. The CDR3 length is 17 residues. CDR3 nucleotide sequence: TGTGCCAGCAGTCCCCGACAGGGGGTCGCCGGCAATCAGCCCCAGCATTTT. This encodes CASSPRQGVAGNQPQHF. The entire variable domain, with the rest obtained from reference TRBV28 and TRBJ1-5, is as follows: DVKVTQSSRYLVKRTGEKVFLECVQDMDHENMFWYRQDPGLGLRLIYFSYDVKMKEKGDIPEGYSVSREKKERFSLILESASTNQTSMYLCASSPRQGVAGNQPQHFGDGTRLSIL.

This clonotype was recorded at least ten times. V and J are TRBV7-3 and TRBJ2-2, with 9 bases that match TRBD2. The CDR3 is 18 residues long. The J segment lost 3 bases and the V segment lost 5 bases, leaving 13 bases of the junction unmatched. Germline assignment: CDR1 SGHTA and CDR2 FQGTGA. The CDR3 bases are TGTGCCAGCAGCCCCCGTGGTAGCGGGAGCGGCGACACCGGGGAGCTGTTTTTT. It encodes CASSPRGSGSGDTGELFF. Supplemented by reference TRBV7-3 and TRBJ2-2, the full variable domain reads GAGVSQTPSNKVTEKGKYVELRCDPISGHTALYWYRQSLGQGPEFLIYFQGTGAADDSGLPNDRFFAVRPEGSVSTLKIQRTERGDSAVYLCASSPRGSGSGDTGELFFGEGSRLTVL.

This clonotype was counted many times. V is TRBV11-1 and J is TRBJ2-1; no reliable D call. This CDR3 has 12 residues. The V gene's germline CDR1 is SGHAT and CDR2 FQDESV (reference sequence). The V gene lost 5 bases and the J gene lost 9 bases, with 11 bases spanning the gap. The CDR3 spells CASSLRMGEQFF. The CDR3 nucleotides read TGTGCCAGCAGCCTCCGGATGGGTGAGCAGTTCTTC.

This clonotype appeared many times. The rearrangement links TRBV12-3 or TRBV12-4 to TRBJ2-7, with TRBD2 as a possible D gene (5 bases). This CDR3 has 13 amino acids. The V and J ends lost 4 bases and 2 bases respectively, with 9 bases between them. CDR3 loop: CASSSGFTYEQYF. CDR3 nucleotide sequence: TGTGCCAGCAGTTCGGGGTTCACCTACGAGCAGTACTTC.

This clonotype showed up many times. The chain has TRBV11-1 and TRBJ2-1, with D possibly being TRBD2 (5 bases). V dropped 5 bases and J dropped 0 bases, with 20 bases sitting between them. The CDR3 extends over 18 amino acids. Looked up from germline, CDR1 is SGHAT and CDR2 is FQDESV (reference sequence). This CDR3 is CASSVGIGRGYSYNEQFF. DNA of the CDR3: TGTGCCAGCAGCGTAGGGATCGGACGGGGTTACTCCTACAATGAGCAGTTCTTC.

This clonotype was picked up many times. The chain couples TRBV5-6 to TRBJ1-1; TRBD1 is a possible D gene (6 bases). Germline loops: CDR1 SGHDT, CDR2 YYEEEE. The CDR3 has 15 residues. V gave up 1 base and J gave up 0 bases, with 10 bases separating them. As DNA, the CDR3 is TGTGCCAGCAGCTTGTCGGGGGCCCTGAACACTGAAGCTTTCTTT. This encodes CASSLSGALNTEAFF.

This clonotype was counted at least ten times. V and J are TRBV20-1 and TRBJ1-1; D remains ambiguous. The CDR3 runs to 13 residues. Between the trimmed V and J ends, which lost 2 bases and 1 base, there was a span of 8 bases. Germline CDR1 reads DFQATT; CDR2 reads SNEGSKA (reference sequence). The DNA of the CDR3 is TGCAGTGCTAGACAGAGTACGAACACTGAAGCTTTCTTT. Its translation is CSARQSTNTEAFF.

This clonotype was seen at least ten times. The chain employs TRBV15 and TRBJ1-4; D is undetermined. Germline CDR1 LNHNV, CDR2 YYDKDF (reference sequence). The CDR3 contains 15 residues. V was cut by 5 bases and J by 8 bases, with 18 bases left in between. In nucleotides, the CDR3 is TGTGCCACCAGCCTCTGGGGAAAGACGGGGGAAAAACTGTTTTTT. This codes for CATSLWGKTGEKLFF.

This clonotype was found a few times. This chain connects TRBV5-5 to TRBJ1-4; no reliable D call. Germline CDR1 reads SGHKS; CDR2 reads YYEKEE (reference sequence). V lost 0 bases to trimming and J lost 8 bases, with 11 bases between them. The length of the CDR3 is 14 residues. CDR3 sequence reads: CASSLGIMGEKLFF. In DNA form, the CDR3 reads TGTGCCAGCAGCTTGGGTATCATGGGGGAAAAACTGTTTTTT.

This clonotype was seen at least ten times. The V gene is TRBV3-1, the J gene TRBJ2-1; TRBD2 agrees at 15 bases. Per germline, CDR1 LGHDT and CDR2 YNNKEL (reference sequence). V was clipped by 4 bases and J by 5 bases; unmatched bases: 15. CDR3 length: 20 amino acids. The CDR3 DNA follows: TGTGCCAGCAGCCCAGAATACAGTGGGACTAGCGGGAGGACGAACAATGAGCAGTTCTTC. Amino acids: CASSPEYSGTSGRTNNEQFF.

This clonotype was found many times. The chain employs TRBV12-3 or TRBV12-4 and TRBJ1-2, with a tentative D call TRBD1 (5 bases). The CDR3 contains 17 residues. V lost 6 bases to trimming and J lost 6 bases, with 26 bases between them. This CDR3 reads CASSLNPGSPVSDGYTF. The CDR3 bases are TGTGCCAGCAGCTTGAACCCAGGGTCCCCCGTGTCAGATGGCTACACCTTC.

The chain recombines TRBV6-9 with TRBJ1-2; perhaps TRBD1 as D (6 bases). The CDR3 is made up of 14 amino acids. Trimming shortened V by 0 bases and J by 7 bases, and 12 bases separated the two germline ends. Per germline, CDR1 MNHGY and CDR2 SVAAGI. CDR3 sequence reads: CASSYSGGRGGYTF. In DNA form, the CDR3 reads TGTGCCAGCAGTTATTCTGGGGGGCGCGGTGGCTACACCTTC.

This clonotype was picked up many times. This rearrangement joins TRBV30 to TRBJ1-2, with D perhaps matching TRBD1 (5 bases). Germline V gives CDR1 GTSNPN, CDR2 SVGIG (reference sequence). CDR3 length: 12 residues. The V gene lost 5 bases and the J gene lost 3 bases, with 10 bases spanning the gap. The CDR3 here is CAWSRGYYGYTF. The CDR3 nucleotides are TGTGCCTGGTCTCGGGGCTACTATGGCTACACCTTC.

This clonotype came up many times. This rearrangement joins TRBV4-1 to TRBJ1-1, with TRBD1 matching 8 bases. The CDR3 spans 15 residues. Germline CDR1 MGHRA, CDR2 YSYEKL. Trimming at V came to 4 bases and at J to 5 bases, leaving 9 bases not matched to a gene. Here the CDR3 DNA reads TGCGCCAGCAGCCCATCAGGGACAGGCCGAACTGAAGCTTTCTTT. Translated, it gives CASSPSGTGRTEAFF.